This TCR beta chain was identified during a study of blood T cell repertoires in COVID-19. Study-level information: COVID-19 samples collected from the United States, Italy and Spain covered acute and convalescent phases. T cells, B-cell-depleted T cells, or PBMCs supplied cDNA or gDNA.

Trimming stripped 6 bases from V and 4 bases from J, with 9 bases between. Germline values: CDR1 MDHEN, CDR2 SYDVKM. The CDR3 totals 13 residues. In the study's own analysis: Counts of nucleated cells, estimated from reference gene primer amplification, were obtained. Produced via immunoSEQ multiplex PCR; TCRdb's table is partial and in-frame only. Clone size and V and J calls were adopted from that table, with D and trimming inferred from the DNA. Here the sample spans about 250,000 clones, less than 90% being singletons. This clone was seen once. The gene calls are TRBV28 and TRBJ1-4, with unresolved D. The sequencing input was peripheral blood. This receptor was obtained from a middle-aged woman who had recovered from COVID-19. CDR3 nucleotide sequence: TGTGCCAGCAGGAGAGGCCTTAATGAAAAACTGTTTTTT. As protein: CASRRGLNEKLFF.